This T cell receptor (beta chain) appears in the sequencing data of a study of shared clonotypes between healthy human individuals. This CDR3 has 21 amino acids. The germline V gene encodes CDR1 SGHRS and CDR2 YFSETQ. With 2 bases removed from V and 3 bases from J, the gap between germline ends came to 27 bases. Data came from immunoSEQ multiplex PCR; TCRdb stores just in-frame clones and leaves some out. The table lists 2 million to 2.5 million clones, just under 95% of them singletons, with about 0.41% in the top ten. V usage is TRBV5-1 and J usage is TRBJ2-6; possibly TRBD1 for D (8 bases). Sequencing was carried out using naive CD4+ T cells from PBMCs. Documented subset: CD45RA+ positively selected. The receptor was derived from a man aged 18 to 30 in good health. Some clones in this sample may be carry-over from other donors' samples. The DNA for the CDR3 is TGCGCCAGCAGCTTAAGGACAGGGTACGTGCGGGAGAGGTATGGGGCCAACGTCCTGACTTTC. It specifies CASSLRTGYVRERYGANVLTF.